The rows below give T cell receptor beta chains drawn from one sample of a study of beta chain features in type 1 diabetes. Clones were read by immunoSEQ multiplex PCR, and TCRdb kept only the in-frame ones, dropping some. The sample shows roughly 330,000 clones, less than 15% of them seen only once. Sequencing used naive CD4+ T cells from blood. These receptors all stem from a woman under 30 with type 1 diabetes. The CDR3 runs from the conserved cysteine through the conserved F or W. The D gene is left open where the match is weak. The size of a clone is reported for some rows only, either as once, few or many, or as a class for expanded clones.

size,J,length,V,D,CDR3,DNA
few,TRBJ2-1,13,TRBV29-1,NA,CSGGVAGGNEQFF,TGCAGCGGGGGAGTGGCAGGTGGGAATGAGCAGTTCTTC
NA,TRBJ2-4,13,TRBV30,TRBD2,CAWNAELAAIQYF,TGTGCCTGGAATGCAGAACTAGCGGCCATTCAGTACTTC
few,TRBJ1-5,16,TRBV7-9,NA,CASSFAFSEGGQPQHF,TGTGCCAGCAGCTTTGCGTTTTCAGAGGGCGGGCAGCCCCAGCATTTT
few,TRBJ1-5,13,TRBV29-1,NA,CSVEVGGNQPQHF,TGCAGCGTTGAAGTCGGGGGCAATCAGCCCCAGCATTTT
few,TRBJ2-7,15,TRBV28,NA,CASSFGQGYTVEQYF,TGTGCCAGCAGTTTTGGTCAGGGCTATACTGTGGAGCAGTACTTC
NA,TRBJ2-5,16,TRBV18,TRBD1,CASSGQGRPEQETQYF,TGTGCCAGCTCCGGACAGGGGCGACCGGAGCAAGAGACCCAGTACTTC
NA,TRBJ2-1,18,TRBV21-1,NA,CASSKGFSGTLGPNEQFF,TGTGCCAGCAGCAAAGGATTTTCCGGGACTCTCGGACCCAATGAGCAGTTCTTC
few,TRBJ1-2,13,TRBV29-1,NA,CSAGADTTYGYTF,TGCAGCGCTGGGGCCGACACGACCTATGGCTACACCTTC
NA,TRBJ2-7,13,TRBV4-1,TRBD2,CASSQVLAVEQYF,TGCGCCAGCAGCCAAGTACTAGCGGTCGAGCAGTACTTC
few,TRBJ1-4,14,TRBV5-6,TRBD1,CASSLGQRDEKLFF,TGTGCCAGCAGCCTGGGACAGCGCGATGAAAAACTGTTTTTT
NA,TRBJ2-7,15,TRBV6-5,NA,CASSYSTGDSYEQYF,TGTGCCAGCAGTTACTCGACCGGGGACTCCTACGAGCAGTACTTC
NA,TRBJ2-5,12,TRBV30,TRBD2,CAWNSGTETQYF,TGTGCCTGGAATAGCGGGACGGAGACCCAGTACTTC
few,TRBJ2-3,14,TRBV5-6,TRBD1,CASSPRTGADTQYF,TGTGCCAGCAGCCCAAGGACAGGCGCAGATACGCAGTATTTT
few,TRBJ2-3,16,TRBV7-9,TRBD1,CASSLWAGGNTDTQYF,TGTGCCAGCAGCTTATGGGCAGGGGGAAACACAGATACGCAGTATTTT
NA,TRBJ2-3,15,TRBV2,TRBD2,CASSRLAGVADTQYF,TGTGCCAGCAGTAGGCTAGCGGGAGTAGCAGATACGCAGTATTTT
NA,TRBJ1-2,14,TRBV29-1,TRBD1,CSVEEQEGAGGYTF,TGCAGCGTTGAAGAGCAAGAGGGGGCGGGTGGCTACACCTTC
NA,TRBJ2-5,13,TRBV18,TRBD2,CASSPISGETQYF,TGTGCCAGCTCACCAATTAGCGGGGAGACCCAGTACTTC